This TCR beta chain was obtained from a study of T cell responses to AZD1222 COVID-19 vaccine. Study details: Second-dose intervals near 4 or 12 weeks were combined. Study-wide results and limits: Donors were mostly white British, more females; clonal diversity possibly underestimated.

Germline V gene data show CDR1 as SGHTA and CDR2 as FQGNSA. V trimming: 6 bases; J trimming: 2 bases; junction bases outside the gene matches: 7. The CDR3 totals 16 residues. Of note for this clone: Its target is unknown.

Repertoires were generated with immunoSEQ multiplex PCR, while TCRdb's copy carries only in-frame clones and drops some. The table lists 100,000 to 150,000 clones, 85% to 90% of them singletons. Source: peripheral blood, taken on day 0 of AZD1222 vaccination. The rearrangement links TRBV7-2 to TRBJ2-7; TRBD2 agrees at 13 bases. This clonotype was sampled from an adult in good health. The chain's CDR3 is CASSRQTSGGTYEQYF. CDR3 bases: TGTGCCAGCAGTCGACAGACTAGCGGGGGGACCTACGAGCAGTACTTC.